The clone carrying this TCR beta chain was picked up a small number of times. The repertoire was sequenced with immunoSEQ multiplex PCR; TCRdb's copy has only in-frame clones and lacks some. The data show around 4,700 clones, 77% seen once. Germline V lookup: CDR1 SGHRS, CDR2 YFSETQ. Trimming stripped 1 base from V and 3 bases from J, with 13 bases between. This CDR3 has 15 residues. This sample is part of a study of neoadjuvant nivolumab and ipilimumab in lung cancer. This sequence originates from an adult with non-small cell lung cancer. The input for sequencing was adjacent normal lung tissue, taken after neoadjuvant nivolumab, alone or with ipilimumab, at or shortly before surgery. The chain has TRBV5-1 and TRBJ1-1; D unclear. For the CDR3, the DNA is TGCGCCAGCAGCTTGTCGATCGCGGGAGACACTGAAGCTTTCTTT. Amino acids: CASSLSIAGDTEAFF.